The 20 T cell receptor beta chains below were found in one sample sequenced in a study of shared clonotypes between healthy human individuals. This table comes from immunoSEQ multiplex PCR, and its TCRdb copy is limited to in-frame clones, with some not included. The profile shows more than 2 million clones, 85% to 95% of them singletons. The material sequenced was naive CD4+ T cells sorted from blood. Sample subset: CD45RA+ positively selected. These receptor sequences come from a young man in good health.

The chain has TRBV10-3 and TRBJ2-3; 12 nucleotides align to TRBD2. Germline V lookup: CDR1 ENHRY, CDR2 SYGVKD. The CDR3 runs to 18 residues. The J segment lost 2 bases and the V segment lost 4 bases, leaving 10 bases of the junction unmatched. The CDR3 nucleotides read TGTGCCATCAGTGGGCTAGCGGGAGGGATGGGGCCCACAGATACGCAGTATTTT. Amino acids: CAISGLAGGMGPTDTQYF.

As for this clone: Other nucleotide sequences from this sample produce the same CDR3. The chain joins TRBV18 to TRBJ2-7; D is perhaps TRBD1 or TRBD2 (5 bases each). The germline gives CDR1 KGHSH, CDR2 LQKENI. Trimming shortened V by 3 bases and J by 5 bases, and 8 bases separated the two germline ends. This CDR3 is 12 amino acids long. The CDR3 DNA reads TGTGCCAGCTCACCCTTGGGGGACGAGCAGTACTTC. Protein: CASSPLGDEQYF.

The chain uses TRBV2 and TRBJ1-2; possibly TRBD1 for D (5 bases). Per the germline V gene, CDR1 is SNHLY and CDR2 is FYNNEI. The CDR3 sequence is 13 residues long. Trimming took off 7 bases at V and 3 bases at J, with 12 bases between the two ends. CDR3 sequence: CASKGDSHYGYTF. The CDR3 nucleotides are TGTGCCAGCAAGGGCGACAGTCACTATGGCTACACCTTC.

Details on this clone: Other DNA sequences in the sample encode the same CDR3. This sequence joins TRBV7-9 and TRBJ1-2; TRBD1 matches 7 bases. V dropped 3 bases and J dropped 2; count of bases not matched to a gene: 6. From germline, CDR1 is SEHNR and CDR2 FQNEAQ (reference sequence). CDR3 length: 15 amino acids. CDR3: CASSFGQAANYGYTF. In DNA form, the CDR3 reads TGTGCCAGCAGCTTCGGACAGGCGGCCAACTATGGCTACACCTTC.

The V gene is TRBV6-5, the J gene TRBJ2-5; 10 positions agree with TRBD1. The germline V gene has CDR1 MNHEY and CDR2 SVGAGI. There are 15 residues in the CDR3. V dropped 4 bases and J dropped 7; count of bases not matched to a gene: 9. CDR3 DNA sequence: TGTGCCAGCAGTTTTTCCGGGACAGGGGAAGGGACCCAGTACTTC. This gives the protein CASSFSGTGEGTQYF.

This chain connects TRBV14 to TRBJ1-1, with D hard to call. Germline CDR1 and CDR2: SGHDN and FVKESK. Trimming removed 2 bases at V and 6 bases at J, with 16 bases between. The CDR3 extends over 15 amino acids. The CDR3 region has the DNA TGTGCCAGCAGCCAATATGGCCAGAAGGGAGCTGAAGCTTTCTTT. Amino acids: CASSQYGQKGAEAFF. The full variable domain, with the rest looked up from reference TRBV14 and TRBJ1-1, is EAGVTQFPSHSVIEKGQTVTLRCDPISGHDNLYWYRRVMGKEIKFLLHFVKESKQDESGMPNNRFLAERTGGTYSTLKVQPAELEDSGVYFCASSQYGQKGAEAFFGQGTRLTVV.

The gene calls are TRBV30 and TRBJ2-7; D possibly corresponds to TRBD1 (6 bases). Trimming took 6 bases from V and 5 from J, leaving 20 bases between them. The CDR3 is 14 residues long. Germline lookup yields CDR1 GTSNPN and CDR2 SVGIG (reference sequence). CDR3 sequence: CACQRGTLLDEQYF. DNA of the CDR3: TGTGCCTGTCAGAGGGGGACGTTGCTCGACGAGCAGTACTTC.

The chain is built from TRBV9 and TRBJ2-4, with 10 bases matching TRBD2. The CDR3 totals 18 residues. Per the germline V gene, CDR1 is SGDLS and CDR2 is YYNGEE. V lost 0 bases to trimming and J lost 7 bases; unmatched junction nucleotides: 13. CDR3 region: CASSVASGGSVGGNIQYF. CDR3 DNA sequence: TGTGCCAGCAGCGTAGCTAGCGGGGGTTCTGTAGGTGGGAACATTCAGTACTTC. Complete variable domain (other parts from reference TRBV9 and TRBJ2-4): DSGVTQTPKHLITATGQRVTLRCSPRSGDLSVYWYQQSLDQGLQFLIQYYNGEERAKGNILERFSAQQFPDLHSELNLSSLELGDSALYFCASSVASGGSVGGNIQYFGAGTRLSVL.

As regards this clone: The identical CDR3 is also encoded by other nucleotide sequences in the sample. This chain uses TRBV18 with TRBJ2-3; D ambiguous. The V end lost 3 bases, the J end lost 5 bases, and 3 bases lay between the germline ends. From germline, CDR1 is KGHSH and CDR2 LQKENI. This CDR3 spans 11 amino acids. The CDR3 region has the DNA TGTGCCAGCTCACCGGGAGATACGCAGTATTTT. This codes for CASSPGDTQYF.

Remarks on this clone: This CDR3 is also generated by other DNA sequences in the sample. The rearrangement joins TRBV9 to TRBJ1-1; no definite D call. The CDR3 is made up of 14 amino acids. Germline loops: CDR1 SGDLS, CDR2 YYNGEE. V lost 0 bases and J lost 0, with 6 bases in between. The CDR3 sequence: CASSVGSLNTEAFF. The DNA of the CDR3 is TGTGCCAGCAGCGTAGGGTCCTTGAACACTGAAGCTTTCTTT.

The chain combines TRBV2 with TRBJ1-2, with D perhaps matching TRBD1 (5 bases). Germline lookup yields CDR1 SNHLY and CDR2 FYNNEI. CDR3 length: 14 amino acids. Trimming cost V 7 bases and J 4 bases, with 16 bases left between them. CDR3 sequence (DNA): TGTGCCAGCACCACCCGAGGGGCCACCTATGGCTACACCTTC. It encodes CASTTRGATYGYTF.

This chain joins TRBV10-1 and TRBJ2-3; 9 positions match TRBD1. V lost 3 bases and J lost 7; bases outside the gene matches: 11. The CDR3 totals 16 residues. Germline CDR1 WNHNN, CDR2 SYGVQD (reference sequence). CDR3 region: CASSESRTGAMNTQYF. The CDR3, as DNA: TGCGCCAGCAGTGAATCGAGGACAGGGGCCATGAATACGCAGTATTTT.

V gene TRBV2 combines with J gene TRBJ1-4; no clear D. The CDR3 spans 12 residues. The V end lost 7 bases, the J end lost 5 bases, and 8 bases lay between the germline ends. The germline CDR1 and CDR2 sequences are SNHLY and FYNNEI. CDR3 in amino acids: CASTGRNEKLFF. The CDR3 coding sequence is TGTGCCAGCACTGGGCGGAATGAAAAACTGTTTTTT.

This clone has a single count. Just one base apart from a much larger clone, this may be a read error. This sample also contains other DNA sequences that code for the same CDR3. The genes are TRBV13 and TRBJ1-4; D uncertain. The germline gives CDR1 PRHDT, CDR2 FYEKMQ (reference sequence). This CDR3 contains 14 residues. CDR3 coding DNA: TGTGCCAGCAGCCCGCGGGGAAAACGGGAAAAGCTGTTTTTT. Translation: CASSPRGKREKLFF.

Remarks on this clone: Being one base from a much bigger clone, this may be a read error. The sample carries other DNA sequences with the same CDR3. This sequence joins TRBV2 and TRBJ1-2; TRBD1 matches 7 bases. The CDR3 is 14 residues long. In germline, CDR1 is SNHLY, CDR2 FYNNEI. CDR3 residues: CASSSEGTVDGYTF. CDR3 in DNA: TGCGCCAGCAGTTCCGAGGGGACAGTTGATGGCTACACCTTC. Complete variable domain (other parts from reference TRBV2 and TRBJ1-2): EPEVTQTPSHQVTQMGQEVILRCVPISNHLYFYWYRQILGQKVEFLVSFYNNEISEKSEIFDDQFSVERPDGSNFTLKIRSTKLEDSAMYFCASSSEGTVDGYTFGSGTRLTVV.

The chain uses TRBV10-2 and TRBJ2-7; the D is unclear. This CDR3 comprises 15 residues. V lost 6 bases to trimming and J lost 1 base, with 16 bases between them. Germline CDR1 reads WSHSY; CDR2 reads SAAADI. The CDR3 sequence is CASSAEPAFSYEQYF. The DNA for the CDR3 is TGCGCCAGCAGCGCCGAACCTGCTTTTTCCTACGAGCAGTACTTC.

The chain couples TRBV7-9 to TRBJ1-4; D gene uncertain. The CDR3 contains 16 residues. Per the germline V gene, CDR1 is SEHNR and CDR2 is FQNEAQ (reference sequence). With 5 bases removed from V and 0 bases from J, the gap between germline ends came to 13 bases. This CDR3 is CASSPHNGATNEKLFF. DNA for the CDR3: TGTGCCAGCAGCCCTCACAATGGGGCAACTAATGAAAAACTGTTTTTT.

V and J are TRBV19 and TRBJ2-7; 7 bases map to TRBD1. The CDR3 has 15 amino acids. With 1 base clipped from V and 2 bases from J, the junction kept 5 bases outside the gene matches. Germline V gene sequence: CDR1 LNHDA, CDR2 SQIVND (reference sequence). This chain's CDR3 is CASSIVAGGTYEQYF. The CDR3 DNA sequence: TGTGCCAGTAGTATAGTGGCAGGGGGTACCTACGAGCAGTACTTC.

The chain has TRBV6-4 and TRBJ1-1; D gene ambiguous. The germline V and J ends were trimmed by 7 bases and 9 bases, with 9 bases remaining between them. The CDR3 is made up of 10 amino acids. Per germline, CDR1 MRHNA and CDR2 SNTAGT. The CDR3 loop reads CASISGKAFF. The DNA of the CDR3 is TGTGCCAGCATATCGGGTAAAGCTTTCTTT.

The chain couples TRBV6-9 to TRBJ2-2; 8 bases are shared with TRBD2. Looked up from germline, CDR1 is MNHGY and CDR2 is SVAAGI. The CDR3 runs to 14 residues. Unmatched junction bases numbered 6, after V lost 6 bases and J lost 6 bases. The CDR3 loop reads CASRRQGLAGELFF. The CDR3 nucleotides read TGTGCCAGCAGAAGGCAGGGACTAGCCGGGGAGCTGTTTTTT.